This T cell receptor beta chain was captured by sequencing in a study of blood T cell repertoires in COVID-19. Study in general: Specimens from acute and convalescent COVID-19 originated in the United States, Italy and Spain.

There are a few counts of this clone. Profiling relied on immunoSEQ multiplex PCR, and the TCRdb table lists in-frame clones only, not all of them. The top ten hold around 0.55% of the sample, which has about 31,000 clones, about 89% seen once. The CDR3 is 13 amino acids. Germline loops: CDR1 LGHDT, CDR2 YNNKEL (reference sequence). With 2 bases removed from V and 8 bases from J, the gap between germline ends came to 10 bases. The chain is built from TRBV3-1 (or the pseudogene TRBV3-2) and TRBJ2-1; a weak D match, TRBD1 (5 bases). Sequencing input: peripheral blood. The TCR originated in a middle-aged woman with active or convalescent COVID-19. This CDR3 is CASSQQGWYEQFF. In DNA, the CDR3 is TGTGCCAGCAGCCAACAGGGTTGGTATGAGCAGTTCTTC.